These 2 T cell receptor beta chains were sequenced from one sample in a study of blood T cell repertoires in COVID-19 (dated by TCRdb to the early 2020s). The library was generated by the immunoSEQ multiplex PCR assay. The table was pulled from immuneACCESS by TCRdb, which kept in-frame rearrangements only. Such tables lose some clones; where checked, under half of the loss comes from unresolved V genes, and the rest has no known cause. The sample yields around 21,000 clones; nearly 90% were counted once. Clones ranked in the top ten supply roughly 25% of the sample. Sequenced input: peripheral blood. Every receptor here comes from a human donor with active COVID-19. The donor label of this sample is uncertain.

CDR3 DNA: TGTGCCAGCAGTCCTCCGGGACTAATGAACACTGAAGCTTTCTTT. This sequence encodes CASSPPGLMNTEAFF. J is TRBJ1-1 and V is TRBV28; TRBD1 is a possible D gene (5 bases). The ends were cut back, 5 bases at V and 0 bases at J, with 13 bases in the middle. This CDR3 region has 15 residues. Per germline, CDR1 MDHEN and CDR2 SYDVKM.

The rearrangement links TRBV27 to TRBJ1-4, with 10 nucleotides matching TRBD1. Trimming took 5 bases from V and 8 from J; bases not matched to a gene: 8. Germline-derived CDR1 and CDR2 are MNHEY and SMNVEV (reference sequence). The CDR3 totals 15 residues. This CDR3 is CASSEPGQGYEKLFF. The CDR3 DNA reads TGTGCCAGCAGTGAGCCGGGACAGGGGTACGAAAAACTGTTTTTT.